The clone carrying this T cell receptor beta chain came up once. The target antigen is unknown. The data derive from a study of T cells after posttransplantation cyclophosphamide. Study findings and constraints: Donor CD8+ memory clones often dominated recipient blood repertoires at later times.

V was cut by 0 bases and J by 2 bases, with 13 bases left in between. CDR1 SGHVS and CDR2 FQNEAQ come from the germline V gene. This CDR3 is 16 amino acids long. Assay used: immunoSEQ multiplex PCR; TCRdb lists only in-frame clones, some missing. The data contain tens of thousands of clones, just under 95% of them singletons. This chain joins TRBV7-8 and TRBJ1-1; perhaps TRBD1 as D (5 bases). What was sequenced was PBMCs. This TCR was recovered from a woman aged 25 to 45 in good health and a related stem cell transplant donor. The CDR3 protein is CASSLANRQKNTEAFF. The CDR3 DNA sequence: TGTGCCAGCAGCTTAGCAAATCGACAGAAAAACACTGAAGCTTTCTTT.